The following is a T cell receptor (beta chain) sequence with its context. Distinct nucleotide sequences in the sample also encode this CDR3. The source of the sample is a study of control samples from healthy donors and cancer patients. Libraries were prepared by immunoSEQ multiplex PCR; TCRdb keeps only in-frame clonotypes and omits some of them. The sample yields more than 75,000 clones, around nine tenths seen once. Sequencing was done on a sample of blood. The origin of this receptor is a man aged 45 to 65 in good health.

The CDR3 protein is CASSPLPGGSSYNEQFF. Here the CDR3 DNA reads TGTGCCAGCTCACCCCTCCCCGGCGGGAGCTCCTACAATGAGCAGTTCTTC. The chain links TRBV18 to TRBJ2-1, with TRBD2 matching 7 bases. J gave up 0 bases and V 3 bases, and 8 bases lay outside the gene matches. This CDR3 is 17 amino acids long. The germline gives CDR1 KGHSH, CDR2 LQKENI.